In its sample, the clone carrying this TCR beta chain was seen many times. From approximately 430 ng of RNA, a library with molecular barcoded alpha/delta and beta/gamma adaptors was made. TCRdb fed the reads into MiXCR, producing one record per CDR3 protein. The sample includes around 140,000 distinct CDR3 sequences, over 10% of them seen just once. The data stem from a study of read filtering for tumor transcriptome and immune sequencing. At the level of the study: Whole-transcriptome libraries were prepared after DNase treatment. Per sample, TCR-region reads ranged about 4 to 11 million by IR-seq, roughly 75 to 1,400 by RNA-seq.

From germline, CDR1 is SEHNR and CDR2 FQNEAQ (reference sequence). V lost 3 bases, J lost 3 bases, and 6 bases stayed unmatched. This CDR3 has 16 amino acids. This clonotype was obtained from a donor over 35 with multiple myeloma. Sequencing input: a population of CD138-negative cells sorted from bone marrow. The J gene is TRBJ2-1, the V gene TRBV7-9; 9 bases agree with TRBD2. The DNA for the CDR3 is TGTGCCAGCAGCTTCCAGGGACTAGCCGACTACAATGAGCAGTTCTTC. Its translation: CASSFQGLADYNEQFF.